This passage covers 11 T cell receptor beta chains from one sample sequenced in a study of blood T cell repertoires in COVID-19. Data came from immunoSEQ multiplex PCR; TCRdb stores just in-frame clones and leaves some out. The repertoire holds about 63,000 clones, with around 79% as singletons. Sequencing used peripheral blood. These receptors were taken from a human donor in a cohort sampled during active COVID-19.

This chain uses TRBV19 with TRBJ1-1, with D perhaps matching TRBD1 (6 bases). Trimming shortened V by 7 bases and J by 1 base, and 10 bases separated the two germline ends. The CDR3 spans 13 residues. Per the germline V gene, CDR1 is LNHDA and CDR2 is SQIVND (reference sequence). CDR3 in amino acids: CASNGRGNTEAFF. The CDR3 DNA sequence: TGTGCCAGTAATGGCAGGGGGAACACTGAAGCTTTCTTT.

A single count supports this clone. V and J are TRBV24-1 and TRBJ2-7, with TRBD1 matching 7 bases. Germline-derived CDR1 and CDR2 are KGHDR and SFDVKD. This CDR3 has 13 amino acids. V trimming: 3 bases; J trimming: 9 bases; junction bases outside the gene matches: 7. As DNA, the CDR3 is TGTGCCACCAGTGATGGGGACCGGGACAGGCAGTACTTC. The encoded protein is CATSDGDRDRQYF.

The rearrangement joins TRBV7-6 to TRBJ1-1; 8 nucleotides agree with TRBD1. J gave up 1 base and V 11 bases, and 3 bases lay outside the gene matches. The CDR3 is 12 amino acids. Per germline, CDR1 SGHVS and CDR2 FNYEAQ. CDR3 in amino acids: CASQGGNTEAFF. The CDR3 DNA reads as TGTGCCTCACAGGGGGGGAACACTGAAGCTTTCTTT.

CDR3 residues: CASSSTGAILYGYTF. Here the CDR3 DNA reads TGTGCCAGCAGCTCGACAGGGGCGATCCTCTATGGCTACACCTTC. The chain is built from TRBV27 and TRBJ1-2; TRBD1 aligns across 8 bases. The germline V gene has CDR1 MNHEY and CDR2 SMNVEV (reference sequence). V lost 6 bases to trimming and J lost 4 bases; unmatched junction nucleotides: 10. CDR3 length equals 15 residues.

The chain combines TRBV19 with TRBJ1-2; 8 nucleotides align to TRBD1. CDR1 LNHDA and CDR2 SQIVND come from the germline V gene (reference sequence). V shed 4 bases and J 4 bases; nucleotides not matched to a gene: 5. The CDR3 is 14 residues long. The CDR3: CASSRTGKTYGYTF. CDR3 nucleotide sequence: TGTGCCAGTAGTAGGACAGGGAAGACCTATGGCTACACCTTC.

This sequence joins TRBV19 and TRBJ1-1; D remains unclear. The CDR3 runs to 13 residues. Trimming stripped 4 bases from V and 1 base from J, with 7 bases between. The germline V gene encodes CDR1 LNHDA and CDR2 SQIVND (reference sequence). CDR3 in DNA: TGTGCCAGTAGTACCACAGAGAACACTGAAGCTTTCTTT. This sequence encodes CASSTTENTEAFF.

This clone showed up just a few times. Here the CDR3 DNA reads TGTGCCAGCAGCCCCCGCGGTAGCGGTAACACCGGGGAGCTGTTTTTT. Encoded protein: CASSPRGSGNTGELFF. This chain joins TRBV3-1 (or the pseudogene TRBV3-2) and TRBJ2-2, with D possibly being TRBD2 (6 bases). Per germline, CDR1 LGHDT and CDR2 YNNKEL (reference sequence). The CDR3 runs 16 residues. Trimming pared 4 bases from V and 2 bases from J, leaving 14 bases between.

This clone appeared a few times. The chain recombines TRBV24-1 with TRBJ1-1, with TRBD1 identical over 10 bases. The V segment lost 7 bases and the J segment 0 bases; nucleotides outside the gene matches: 1. CDR1 KGHDR and CDR2 SFDVKD come from the germline V gene. This CDR3 is built from 14 residues. The CDR3 bases are TGTGCCACCAGGGGGACAGGGGTGAACACTGAAGCTTTCTTT. This translates into CATRGTGVNTEAFF.

The chain links TRBV27 to TRBJ2-5, with 13 bases that match TRBD2. CDR3 size: 15 residues. Germline V CDR1 and CDR2: MNHEY, SMNVEV (reference sequence). V shed 5 bases, J shed 5 bases, and the junction held 5 bases outside the gene matches. The CDR3 coding sequence is TGTGCCAGCAGTGCGGGACTAGCGGGACCCGAGACCCAGTACTTC. Encoded protein: CASSAGLAGPETQYF.

Notes on this clone: This specimen includes other DNA sequences encoding the same CDR3. The chain combines TRBV11-3 with TRBJ2-7; D gene ambiguous. Trimming left V 0 bases short and J 2 bases short, with 8 bases between. This CDR3 is built from 14 residues. The V gene's germline CDR1 is SGHNT and CDR2 YENEEA. CDR3 in DNA: TGTGCCAGCAGCTTAGATCGAGGAACCTACGAGCAGTACTTC. Protein sequence: CASSLDRGTYEQYF.

This clone occurred once. V gene TRBV6-5 combines with J gene TRBJ2-7; D is possibly TRBD2 (6 bases). Germline-derived CDR1 and CDR2 are MNHEY and SVGAGI. V was cut by 2 bases and J by 3 bases, with 11 bases left in between. The CDR3 runs 14 residues. CDR3 residues: CASSYRASVYEQYF. The CDR3 region has the DNA TGTGCCAGCAGTTACCGGGCTAGCGTCTACGAGCAGTACTTC.